This T cell receptor beta chain was recorded in a study of radiotherapy plus CTLA-4 blockade in lung cancer. Looked up from germline, CDR1 is SGHTA and CDR2 is FQGTGA. V was shortened by 5 bases and J by 4 bases, with 12 bases between the two germline ends. This CDR3 comprises 13 residues. This clone was seen just once. The protocol was immunoSEQ multiplex PCR, while the TCRdb copy is restricted to in-frame clones and leaves out a portion. This table has around 80,000 clones, about four fifths appearing once. This TCR derives from a human donor with non-small cell lung cancer who had stable disease on radiotherapy plus ipilimumab. The chain couples TRBV7-3 to TRBJ2-7; no clear D. The specimen was peripheral blood, collected from a patient treated with radiotherapy plus ipilimumab. This chain's CDR3 is CASSQGSQYEQYF. CDR3 nucleotides: TGTGCCAGCAGCCAAGGGTCTCAATACGAGCAGTACTTC.